The next 24 T cell receptor beta chains were all read from a single sample in a study of CD4 T cells in relation to SARS-CoV-2 and coronaviruses. Before the COVID-19 pandemic, during about 2011-2019, CD4+ T cells were taken from unexposed donors. Isolation of CD4+ T cells took place after approximately 11 days in culture. TCRdb keeps only in-frame clones here, not all; method: immunoSEQ multiplex PCR. Of 27,000 or so clones listed, just under 75% are singletons. No cognate antigen is known for these TCRs. The sample consisted of CD4+ T cells from PBMCs, cultured in vitro. The receptor set was obtained from a human donor in good health.

This chain joins TRBV7-2 and TRBJ2-3; the match to TRBD2 covers 10 bases. Trimming took 5 bases from V and 2 from J; bases not matched to a gene: 10. Germline V lookup: CDR1 SGHTA, CDR2 FQGNSA. The CDR3 spans 17 residues. CDR3 DNA: TGTGCCAGCAGCCCGGAACTAGCGGGGCGAAACACAGATACGCAGTATTTT. Protein product: CASSPELAGRNTDTQYF.

This clone was seen only once. This chain joins TRBV2 and TRBJ2-7, with D possibly being TRBD2 (5 bases). CDR3 length: 15 residues. V was trimmed by 3 bases and J by 1 base, leaving 13 bases between them. The germline CDR1 and CDR2 sequences are SNHLY and FYNNEI. CDR3 protein: CASSDQIGLSYEQYF. The CDR3 region has the DNA TGTGCCAGCAGTGACCAGATAGGACTTTCCTACGAGCAGTACTTC. Together with reference TRBV2 and TRBJ2-7, the CDR3 gives the full variable domain: EPEVTQTPSHQVTQMGQEVILRCVPISNHLYFYWYRQILGQKVEFLVSFYNNEISEKSEIFDDQFSVERPDGSNFTLKIRSTKLEDSAMYFCASSDQIGLSYEQYFGPGTRLTVT.

The chain uses TRBV29-1 and TRBJ2-7; D may be TRBD1 (6 bases). Germline V gene sequence: CDR1 SQVTM, CDR2 ANQGSEA. The length of the CDR3 is 11 residues. The V end was cut by 7 bases, the J end by 4 bases, with 11 bases between. CDR3 amino acids: CSAGQLYEQYF. As DNA, the CDR3 is TGCAGCGCCGGACAGCTTTACGAGCAGTACTTC.

This chain joins TRBV5-5 and TRBJ2-3; 11 bases map to TRBD2. V dropped 4 bases and J dropped 6; count of bases not matched to a gene: 19. CDR3 length: 19 residues. Germline V lookup: CDR1 SGHKS, CDR2 YYEKEE (reference sequence). For the CDR3, the DNA is TGTGCCAGCAGCCTAACCCCGAGACTAGCGGGGTCTACCGTGGATACGCAGTATTTT. Translating it yields CASSLTPRLAGSTVDTQYF. Combining the CDR3 with reference TRBV5-5 and TRBJ2-3 gives the whole variable domain DAGVTQSPTHLIKTRGQQVTLRCSPISGHKSVSWYQQVLGQGPQFIFQYYEKEERGRGNFPDRFSARQFPNYSSELNVNALLLGDSALYLCASSLTPRLAGSTVDTQYFGPGTRLTVL.

This clone was seen a few times. This chain uses TRBV11-2 with TRBJ1-2, with a tentative D call TRBD1 (6 bases). V was trimmed by 1 base and J by 3 bases, leaving 6 bases between them. Germline V gene data show CDR1 as SGHAT and CDR2 as FQNNGV. The length of the CDR3 is 13 residues. CDR3 sequence: CASSLAGDYGYTF. The CDR3, as DNA: TGTGCCAGCAGCTTAGCAGGGGACTATGGCTACACCTTC.

This clone was observed a handful of times. V usage is TRBV28 and J usage is TRBJ2-3; 13 bases line up with TRBD2. This CDR3 is built from 15 residues. In germline, CDR1 is MDHEN, CDR2 SYDVKM. With V trimmed by 4 bases and J by 4 bases, 2 bases remained unmatched. The CDR3 DNA follows: TGTGCCAGCAGTTCACTAGCGGGGGGGCCAGATACGCAGTATTTT. It encodes CASSSLAGGPDTQYF.

The chain joins TRBV19 to TRBJ2-2, with a possible D match to TRBD2 (5 bases). CDR1 LNHDA and CDR2 SQIVND come from the germline V gene (reference sequence). The CDR3 runs 14 residues. Trimming stripped 7 bases from V and 4 bases from J, with 13 bases between. The DNA of the CDR3 is TGTGCCAGTACCCGCCTCCGGGGCACCGGGGAGCTGTTTTTT. This codes for CASTRLRGTGELFF. Drawing the rest from reference TRBV19 and TRBJ2-2, the complete variable domain is DGGITQSPKYLFRKEGQNVTLSCEQNLNHDAMYWYRQDPGQGLRLIYYSQIVNDFQKGDIAEGYSVSREKKESFPLTVTSAQKNPTAFYLCASTRLRGTGELFFGEGSRLTVL.

V is TRBV11-2 and J is TRBJ2-3, with 9 positions matching TRBD2. CDR1 SGHAT and CDR2 FQNNGV come from the germline V gene. The CDR3 is 14 amino acids. The trim removed 5 bases at V and 6 bases at J, leaving 6 bases unmatched. The CDR3, as DNA: TGTGCCAGCAGCCCGGGACTAGCATCCGATACGCAGTATTTT. Its translation: CASSPGLASDTQYF.

The J gene is TRBJ1-3, the V gene TRBV12-3 or TRBV12-4; D call uncertain. CDR3 length: 13 amino acids. The V gene lost 6 bases and the J gene lost 0 bases, with 6 bases spanning the gap. CDR3 nucleotide sequence: TGTGCCAGCAGCGATCTCTCTGGAAACACCATATATTTT. Its translation is CASSDLSGNTIYF.

The chain employs TRBV11-2 and TRBJ2-7; 8 nucleotides agree with TRBD2. Per germline, CDR1 SGHAT and CDR2 FQNNGV. This CDR3 spans 17 amino acids. V shed 5 bases and J 3 bases; nucleotides not matched to a gene: 15. The CDR3 bases are TGTGCCAGCAGCCCCTTAGGAATCGGCGGGGGGAGCTACGAGCAGTACTTC. Its protein is CASSPLGIGGGSYEQYF.

J is TRBJ1-2 and V is TRBV5-6, with a weak D call TRBD1 (5 bases). CDR3 length equals 15 residues. Germline V gene sequence: CDR1 SGHDT, CDR2 YYEEEE. V shed 2 bases and J shed 2 bases, with 13 bases lying between them. CDR3 in DNA: TGTGCCAGCAGCTTTTTGGGACTTCGGAACTATGGCTACACCTTC. Amino acid sequence: CASSFLGLRNYGYTF.

This clone was counted between two and nine times. V gene TRBV9 combines with J gene TRBJ1-2, with 8 positions matching TRBD1. In germline, CDR1 is SGDLS, CDR2 YYNGEE. The V segment lost 4 bases and the J segment 8 bases; nucleotides outside the gene matches: 10. CDR3 size: 14 residues. CDR3 nucleotides: TGTGCCAGCAGCCTACAGGGGGGTGGCGACGGCTACACCTTC. It codes for CASSLQGGGDGYTF.

The chain employs TRBV11-2 and TRBJ2-1; the D call may be TRBD1 or TRBD2 (5 bases each). Trimming pared 3 bases from V and 5 bases from J, leaving 17 bases between. The germline V gene has CDR1 SGHAT and CDR2 FQNNGV. This CDR3 has 16 amino acids. CDR3 sequence: CASSFLAGTSNNEQFF. In DNA form, the CDR3 reads TGTGCCAGCAGCTTTCTCGCCGGGACGAGCAACAATGAGCAGTTCTTC.

This clone occurred a few times. The chain joins TRBV19 to TRBJ1-1; D is perhaps TRBD1 (5 bases). CDR1 is LNHDA, CDR2 SQIVND, per germline (reference sequence). The CDR3 runs to 13 residues. Trimming pared 8 bases from V and 1 base from J, leaving 11 bases between. The CDR3 here is CASSQEPNTEAFF. CDR3 in DNA: TGTGCCAGTTCACAGGAGCCGAACACTGAAGCTTTCTTT.

This chain links TRBV12-5 with TRBJ2-7; possible D gene TRBD2, 6 bases. There are 17 residues in the CDR3. V was shortened by 5 bases and J by 0 bases, with 20 bases between the two germline ends. Germline loops: CDR1 LGHNT, CDR2 FRNRAP. The DNA for the CDR3 is TGTGCTAGTGGTCCTACCCGGGACTTCCTTAACTCCTACGAGCAGTACTTC. It encodes CASGPTRDFLNSYEQYF.

For the CDR3, the DNA is TGTGCCAGTAGTCGAACCCCCGTTCTGGACTACCCTTCCAATGAGCAGTTCTTC. This encodes CASSRTPVLDYPSNEQFF. The chain joins TRBV19 to TRBJ2-1; a weak D match, TRBD2 (6 bases). Germline CDR1 LNHDA, CDR2 SQIVND (reference sequence). CDR3 length: 18 amino acids. V dropped 5 bases and J dropped 6 bases, with 26 bases sitting between them.

The chain uses TRBV3-1 (or the pseudogene TRBV3-2) and TRBJ1-1, with no clear D. Trimming took off 1 base at V and 1 base at J, with 7 bases between the two ends. Germline V lookup: CDR1 LGHDT, CDR2 YNNKEL (reference sequence). This CDR3 contains 14 residues. DNA of the CDR3: TGTGCCAGCAGCCAAGCGGTCAGGAACACTGAAGCTTTCTTT. This codes for CASSQAVRNTEAFF.

The J gene is TRBJ2-7, the V gene TRBV25-1; TRBD1 is a possible D gene (6 bases). The germline V and J ends were trimmed by 4 bases and 3 bases, with 10 bases remaining between them. CDR1 and CDR2 from the germline V gene are MGHDK and SYGVNS. This CDR3 is built from 13 residues. Here the CDR3 reads CASSGNRVYEQYF. CDR3 nucleotides: TGTGCCAGCAGTGGTAACAGGGTCTACGAGCAGTACTTC.

This chain connects TRBV6-5 to TRBJ2-1; 11 positions agree with TRBD2. J lost 5 bases, V lost 7 bases, and 7 bases had no gene match. Per germline, CDR1 MNHEY and CDR2 SVGAGI. CDR3 length equals 15 residues. The DNA for the CDR3 is TGTGCCAGCAACGACAGACTAGCGGGGAACAATGAGCAGTTCTTC. Its protein is CASNDRLAGNNEQFF.

J is TRBJ2-7 and V is TRBV20-1; TRBD2 aligns across 10 bases. The trim removed 3 bases at V and 6 bases at J, leaving 14 bases unmatched. Germline loops: CDR1 DFQATT, CDR2 SNEGSKA (reference sequence). The CDR3 sequence is 16 residues long. The CDR3 loop reads CSASPPGRVAGGEQYF. The CDR3 DNA reads TGCAGTGCTAGTCCCCCCGGTCGGGTAGCGGGAGGCGAGCAGTACTTC.

The J gene is TRBJ1-6, the V gene TRBV6-2 or TRBV6-3; 10 bases match TRBD1. V gave up 6 bases and J gave up 0 bases; unmatched junction bases: 14. The length of the CDR3 is 20 residues. In germline, CDR1 is MNHEY, CDR2 SVGEGT. The CDR3 loop reads CASRPAPGQGPSSYNSPLHF. Written as DNA, the CDR3 is TGTGCCAGCAGGCCTGCTCCGGGACAGGGGCCAAGCTCCTATAATTCACCCCTCCACTTT.

The genes are TRBV6-1 and TRBJ1-6, with D perhaps TRBD1 (6 bases). Germline V gene lookup returns CDR1 MNHNS and CDR2 SASEGT. The CDR3 is made up of 14 amino acids. Between the trimmed V and J ends, which lost 3 bases and 7 bases, there was a span of 10 bases. CDR3 DNA: TGTGCCAGCAGTGATAAGGGGGGGAATTCACCCCTCCACTTT. It specifies CASSDKGGNSPLHF.

This chain connects TRBV10-3 to TRBJ2-5; D is ambiguous. Trimming stripped 0 bases from V and 5 bases from J, with 10 bases between. The CDR3 length is 14 residues. CDR1 and CDR2 from the germline V gene are ENHRY and SYGVKD. The CDR3 loop reads CAISESHPRETQYF. CDR3 nucleotide sequence: TGTGCCATCAGTGAGTCCCATCCAAGGGAGACCCAGTACTTC.

This clone was seen a single time. The chain carries TRBV3-1 (or the pseudogene TRBV3-2) and TRBJ1-2, with TRBD1 identical over 8 bases. J gave up 6 bases and V 0 bases, and 6 bases lay outside the gene matches. Germline V gene sequence: CDR1 LGHDT, CDR2 YNNKEL (reference sequence). The CDR3 covers 15 residues. This CDR3 is CASSQEAGGYNGYTF. The CDR3 nucleotides read TGTGCCAGCAGCCAAGAGGCAGGGGGCTACAATGGCTACACCTTC.